These 17 T cell receptor beta chains were sequenced from one sample in a study of monozygotic twins with inflammatory bowel disease. Reprocessing the 5' RACE reads, TCRdb reports a single entry for every CDR3 protein and omits DNA. The sample data list 300,000 to 400,000 distinct CDR3 sequences. The specimen was blood. The receptors come from a human donor with ulcerative colitis or Crohn's disease, or a healthy co-twin of an affected twin (not recorded which).

This chain links TRBV7-6 with TRBJ2-7; TCRdb's D call, TRBD1, is unchecked because there is no DNA. The CDR3 is 13 amino acids. Germline V gives CDR1 SGHVS, CDR2 FNYEAQ. The CDR3: CASSLVVGGEQYF.

V and J are TRBV27 and TRBJ2-3; TCRdb's D gene call, TRBD2, goes unchecked for lack of DNA. Germline assignment: CDR1 MNHEY and CDR2 SMNVEV (reference sequence). The CDR3 is 14 residues long. CDR3 residues: CAARESTSTDTQYF.

This rearrangement joins TRBV7-8 to TRBJ1-4. Germline loops: CDR1 SGHVS, CDR2 FQNEAQ. The CDR3 has 15 amino acids. The CDR3 here is CASSRTRDTNEKLFF.

The chain uses TRBV7-2 and TRBJ2-5; the TCRdb D gene call, TRBD1, has no DNA to confirm it. The CDR3 consists of 15 residues. The germline V gene encodes CDR1 SGHTA and CDR2 FQGNSA. The CDR3: CASSPPTDLEETQYF.

This rearrangement joins TRBV27 to TRBJ1-5; with no DNA, the TCRdb D assignment of TRBD1 cannot be verified. Germline V gene data show CDR1 as MNHEY and CDR2 as SMNVEV (reference sequence). This CDR3 region has 15 residues. This CDR3 is CASSLSGRSNQPQHF.

The chain is built from TRBV18 and TRBJ2-3; TCRdb's D call of TRBD2 is untestable without DNA. CDR1 is KGHSH, CDR2 LQKENI, per germline. There are 15 residues in the CDR3. CDR3 amino acids: CASSLPGLAGSTQYF.

CDR3 residues: CSARDRVTGTVTYEQYF. The chain joins TRBV20-1 to TRBJ2-7; TCRdb picks TRBD1, but there is no DNA to check that call. Germline-derived CDR1 and CDR2 are DFQATT and SNEGSKA (reference sequence). This CDR3 spans 17 amino acids.

The rearrangement joins TRBV2 to TRBJ2-2; TCRdb gives TRBD1 as the D gene, but with no DNA this cannot be confirmed. The CDR3 has 14 residues. CDR1 and CDR2 from the germline V gene are SNHLY and FYNNEI. This CDR3 reads CASKAEPGGGELFF.

This CDR3 reads CASSPVGSLGELFF. The chain uses TRBV18 and TRBJ2-2; checking the TCRdb D call of TRBD2 is not possible without DNA. CDR3 length: 14 residues. CDR1 is KGHSH, CDR2 LQKENI, per germline.

The chain has TRBV6-2 or TRBV6-3 and TRBJ2-4; the TCRdb call, TRBD1, lacks DNA for checking. The CDR3 loop spans 17 amino acids. Germline V gives CDR1 MNHEY, CDR2 SVGEGT. This chain's CDR3 is CASSRPGQNLAKNIQYF.

The chain combines TRBV28 with TRBJ1-3. Germline V gene lookup returns CDR1 MDHEN and CDR2 SYDVKM. The CDR3 runs to 13 residues. This CDR3 reads CASSSSLRNTIYF. Full variable domain (remainder filled in from reference TRBV28 and TRBJ1-3): DVKVTQSSRYLVKRTGEKVFLECVQDMDHENMFWYRQDPGLGLRLIYFSYDVKMKEKGDIPEGYSVSREKKERFSLILESASTNQTSMYLCASSSSLRNTIYFGEGSWLTVV.

The chain joins TRBV29-1 to TRBJ2-7; TCRdb reports TRBD1, a call that lacks DNA to check it against. This CDR3 region has 15 residues. CDR1 SQVTM and CDR2 ANQGSEA come from the germline V gene. The CDR3 region is CSVTPRQVTFYEQYF.

CDR3 in amino acids: CASSPPDIYEQYF. The genes are TRBV18 and TRBJ2-7. Germline loops: CDR1 KGHSH, CDR2 LQKENI. CDR3 length: 13 residues.

The rearrangement links TRBV6-5 to TRBJ2-5; absent DNA, TCRdb's TRBD2 call cannot be checked. The CDR3 is made up of 17 amino acids. Germline assignment: CDR1 MNHEY and CDR2 SVGAGI. CDR3 loop: CASSYSVSRDPQETQYF.

The chain joins TRBV7-2 to TRBJ2-1; TCRdb names TRBD1, which stays unverified in the absence of DNA. The CDR3 has 14 residues. Germline-derived CDR1 and CDR2 are SGHTA and FQGNSA. CDR3 residues: CASHRTGPYNEQFF.

The J gene is TRBJ1-1, the V gene TRBV7-6; the D gene TCRdb calls, TRBD1, cannot be checked with no DNA. Germline lookup yields CDR1 SGHVS and CDR2 FNYEAQ. This CDR3 comprises 14 residues. CDR3 sequence: CASSSSGYSSQAFF.

The rearrangement links TRBV4-3 to TRBJ1-1. The germline V gene encodes CDR1 LGHNA and CDR2 YSLEER. The CDR3 is made up of 15 amino acids. This chain's CDR3 is CASSQGVGKDTEAFF.